This T cell receptor (beta chain) was found in a study of cytomegalovirus exposure and HLA in healthy donors. Study at large: The same platform as the roughly 670 first-cohort repertoires was used for the 95 to 150 validation repertoires, a later analysis reported. Points from the study as a whole: Cytomegalovirus-associated status was assigned to 164 TCR beta chains. In vitro checks showed that a few CMV-associated chains really do target CMV antigens.

Germline V gene lookup returns CDR1 SGHVS and CDR2 FNYEAQ. This CDR3 comprises 13 residues. V was cut by 8 bases and J by 2 bases, with 11 bases left in between. Sequencing was performed with immunoSEQ multiplex PCR; in TCRdb, only in-frame clones are kept and a portion is missing. The sample holds about 200,000 clones, roughly 84% seen once. With regard to this clone: No antigen is known for it.

This chain connects TRBV7-6 to TRBJ2-3; no clear D. The sequenced sample consisted of PBMCs. This clonotype was sampled from a woman aged 25 to 39 in good health and CMV-seropositive. In DNA form, the CDR3 reads TGTGCCAGCGCCGGCGGAAACACAGATACGCAGTATTTT. Translating gives CASAGGNTDTQYF.